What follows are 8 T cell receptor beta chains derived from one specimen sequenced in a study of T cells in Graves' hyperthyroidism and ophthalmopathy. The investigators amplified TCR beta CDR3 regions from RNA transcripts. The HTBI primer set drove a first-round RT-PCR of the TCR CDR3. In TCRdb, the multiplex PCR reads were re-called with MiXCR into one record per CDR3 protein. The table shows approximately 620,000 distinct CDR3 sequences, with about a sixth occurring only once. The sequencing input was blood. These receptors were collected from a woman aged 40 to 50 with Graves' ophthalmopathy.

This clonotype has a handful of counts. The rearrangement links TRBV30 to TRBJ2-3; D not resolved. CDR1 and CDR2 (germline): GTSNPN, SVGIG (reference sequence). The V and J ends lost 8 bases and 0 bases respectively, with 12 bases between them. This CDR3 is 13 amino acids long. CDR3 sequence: CAGRTPSTDTQYF. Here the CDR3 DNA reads TGTGCCGGCCGGACGCCGAGCACAGATACGCAGTATTTT. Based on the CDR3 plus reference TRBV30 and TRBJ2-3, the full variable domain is SQTIHQWPATLVQPVGSPLSLECTVEGTSNPNLYWYRQAAGRGLQLLFYSVGIGQISSEVPQNLSASRPQDRQFILSSKKLLLSDSGFYLCAGRTPSTDTQYFGPGTRLTVL.

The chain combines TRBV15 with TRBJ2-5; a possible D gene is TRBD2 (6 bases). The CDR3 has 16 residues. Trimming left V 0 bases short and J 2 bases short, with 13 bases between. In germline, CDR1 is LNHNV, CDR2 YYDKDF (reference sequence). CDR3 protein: CATSRDRRRAQETQYF. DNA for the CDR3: TGTGCCACCAGCAGAGATCGACGGAGGGCTCAAGAGACCCAGTACTTC.

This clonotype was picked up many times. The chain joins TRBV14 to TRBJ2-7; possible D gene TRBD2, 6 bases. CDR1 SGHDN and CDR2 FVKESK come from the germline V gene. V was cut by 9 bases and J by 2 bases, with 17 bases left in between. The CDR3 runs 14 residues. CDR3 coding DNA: TGTGCCAGTAAATGGGGGGACCCTCCCTACGAGCAGTACTTC. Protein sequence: CASKWGDPPYEQYF. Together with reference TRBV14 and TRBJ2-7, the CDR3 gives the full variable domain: EAGVTQFPSHSVIEKGQTVTLRCDPISGHDNLYWYRRVMGKEIKFLLHFVKESKQDESGMPNNRFLAERTGGTYSTLKVQPAELEDSGVYFCASKWGDPPYEQYFGPGTRLTVT.

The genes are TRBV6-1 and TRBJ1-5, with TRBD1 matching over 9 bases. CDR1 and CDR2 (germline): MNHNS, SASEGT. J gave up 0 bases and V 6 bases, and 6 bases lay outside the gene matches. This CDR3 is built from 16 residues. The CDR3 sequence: CASRPRTGDSNQPQHF. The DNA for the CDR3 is TGTGCCAGCAGACCCCGGACAGGGGATAGCAATCAGCCCCAGCATTTT.

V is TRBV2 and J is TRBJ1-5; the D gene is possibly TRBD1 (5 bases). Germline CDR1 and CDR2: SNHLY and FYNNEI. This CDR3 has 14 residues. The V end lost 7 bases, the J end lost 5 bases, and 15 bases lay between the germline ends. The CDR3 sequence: CASTSGQGHQPQHF. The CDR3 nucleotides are TGTGCCAGCACTTCAGGGCAGGGCCATCAGCCCCAGCATTTT.

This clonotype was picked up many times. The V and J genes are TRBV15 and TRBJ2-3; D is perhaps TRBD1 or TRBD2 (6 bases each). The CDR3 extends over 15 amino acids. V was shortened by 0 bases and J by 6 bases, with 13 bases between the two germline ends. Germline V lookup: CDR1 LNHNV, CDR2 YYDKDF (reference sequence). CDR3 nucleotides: TGTGCCACCAGCAGAGATCTCTCGGGGGCCGATACGCAGTATTTT. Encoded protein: CATSRDLSGADTQYF.

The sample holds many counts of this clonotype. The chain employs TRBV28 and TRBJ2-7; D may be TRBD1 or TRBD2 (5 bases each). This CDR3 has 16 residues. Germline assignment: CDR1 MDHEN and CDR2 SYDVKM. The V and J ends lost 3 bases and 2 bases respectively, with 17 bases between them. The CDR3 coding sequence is TGTGCCAGCAGTTTCGCGGGCCAGGGCCTGGCCTACGAGCAGTACTTC. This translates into CASSFAGQGLAYEQYF.

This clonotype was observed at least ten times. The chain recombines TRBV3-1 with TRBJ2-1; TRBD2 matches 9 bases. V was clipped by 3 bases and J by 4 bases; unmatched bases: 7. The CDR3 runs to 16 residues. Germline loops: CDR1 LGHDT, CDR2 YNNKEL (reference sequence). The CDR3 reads CASSHQMGLAYNEQFF. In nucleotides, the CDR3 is TGTGCCAGCAGCCACCAAATGGGACTAGCTTACAATGAGCAGTTCTTC.